The present T cell receptor (beta chain) was sequenced within a study of cytomegalovirus exposure and HLA in healthy donors. Whole-study results and caveats: TCR sequences were mostly rare, though some public TCRs occurred in many donors. With high specificity and sensitivity, the classifier reportedly diagnosed cytomegalovirus status.

Clones were read by immunoSEQ multiplex PCR, and TCRdb kept only the in-frame ones, dropping some. The sample shows 66,000 or so clones, around 97% of them seen only once. This clone appeared a single time. The antigen remains unidentified. V shed 5 bases, J shed 4 bases, and the junction held 7 bases outside the gene matches. The V gene's germline CDR1 is SGHRS and CDR2 YFSETQ. The CDR3 runs 15 residues. The donors were part of the validation cohort of over a hundred subjects. That cohort was separate from the first cohort, which comprised 500 to 700 subjects. The sequencing sample was made of PBMCs. This rearrangement joins TRBV5-1 to TRBJ2-2, with 8 bases lining up with TRBD1. The receptor was isolated from a woman between 18 and 29 years old in good health and CMV-seropositive. CDR3 nucleotide sequence: TGCGCCAGCAGTCTAGGACAGGGTGGCACCGGGGAGCTGTTTTTT. Protein sequence: CASSLGQGGTGELFF.